This TCR beta chain stems from a study of regulatory T cells in long-lasting Graves disease. Study overall: Graves' cases, newly diagnosed, had used antithyroid drugs under 3 months. Study outcomes and limitations: Whereas new patients shared roughly 910 public clonotypes, persistent patients shared more, at 2,500 to 3,500.

Time point in this sample: newly diagnosed GD, antithyroid drugs for less than 3 months. After RNA was extracted from PBMCs, the TCR library was made from it. As to this clonotype: Its antigen is unknown. A single base separates this from a much larger clone, so it may be a read error.

The CDR3 has 16 residues. Germline assignment: CDR1 MDHEN and CDR2 SYDVKM. After removal of 6 bases from V and 2 bases from J, the junction contained 4 bases not matched to a gene. Construction of the TCR beta libraries employed iRepertoire HTBI primers in conjunction with Arm-PCR of CDR3 regions. Each CDR3 protein gets one entry after TCRdb re-called the multiplex PCR reads with MiXCR. The sample carries 620,000 or so distinct CDR3 sequences, around 17% recorded once. This same sample was also part of a study on T cells in Graves' hyperthyroidism and ophthalmopathy.

This chain links TRBV28 with TRBJ2-2; 12 bases map to TRBD2. The sequence was collected from a woman in her twenties or thirties with Graves disease. Source: peripheral blood mononuclear cells (PBMCs), taken at new diagnosis, from a patient treated with antithyroid drugs. The CDR3 nucleotides are TGTGCCAGCAGAGGACTAGCGGGAAGAAACACCGGGGAGCTGTTTTTT. Translation gives CASRGLAGRNTGELFF.